This T cell receptor beta chain was observed in a study of human T cells and chemical hapten exposure. The overall study: Each patient's scalp received weekly diphenylcyclopropenone throughout the approximately 23-week study.

CDR1 and CDR2 from the germline V gene are SQVTM and ANQGSEA. The CDR3 extends over 14 amino acids. V lost 4 bases, J lost 6 bases, and 16 bases lay in between. MiXCR, applied by TCRdb to the RACE reads, yields one record per CDR3 protein. The sample lists about 81,000 distinct CDR3 sequences, about 9.4% occurring once. Time point described: patch test 2, 6 weeks after DPC sensitization. Treatment: therapeutic diphenylcyclopropenone sensitization with weekly scalp DPC. The TCR sequence derives from a woman between 25 and 40 years old with alopecia areata. Some clones in this sample may be carry-over from other donors' samples. The chain combines TRBV29-1 with TRBJ1-5; the D is unclear. Sequencing used whole blood, obtained in connection with sensitization to the hapten diphenylcyclopropenone (DPC). CDR3 DNA: TGCAGCGTTGCTCTGAGCGAGCAAAGTCAGCCCCAGCATTTT. Translated, it gives CSVALSEQSQPQHF. The complete variable domain, with remaining parts taken from reference TRBV29-1 and TRBJ1-5, reads SAVISQKPSRDICQRGTSLTIQCQVDSQVTMMFWYRQQPGQSLTLIATANQGSEATYESGFVIDKFPISRPNLTFSTLTVSNMSPEDSSIYLCSVALSEQSQPQHFGDGTRLSIL.